This T cell receptor beta chain was captured in a study of regulatory T cells in long-lasting Graves disease. This clonotype has at least ten counts. The TCR beta library used iRepertoire HTBI primers with Arm-PCR amplification of CDR3. A single record per CDR3 protein comes from TCRdb applying MiXCR to the multiplex PCR reads. The data show over 500,000 distinct CDR3 sequences, around 15% seen once. Time point indicated: newly diagnosed GD, antithyroid drugs for less than 3 months. PBMCs were the source of the RNA used for TCR sequencing. The CDR3 spans 15 residues. CDR1 and CDR2 (germline): MDHEN, SYDVKM. V lost 3 bases, J lost 7 bases, and 7 bases stayed unmatched. The sample also formed part of further work on T cells in Graves' hyperthyroidism and ophthalmopathy. That study reports: A 13 V-J model separated ophthalmopathy from stable hyperthyroidism.

Material: peripheral blood mononuclear cells (PBMCs), obtained at new diagnosis, from a patient treated with antithyroid drugs. V usage is TRBV28 and J usage is TRBJ2-1, with 9 bases identical to TRBD1. This TCR was sampled from a woman aged 30 to 39 with Graves disease. The CDR3, as DNA: TGTGCCAGCAGTTTCGTCGGACAGGGGTTGAATGAGCAGTTCTTC. It specifies CASSFVGQGLNEQFF.